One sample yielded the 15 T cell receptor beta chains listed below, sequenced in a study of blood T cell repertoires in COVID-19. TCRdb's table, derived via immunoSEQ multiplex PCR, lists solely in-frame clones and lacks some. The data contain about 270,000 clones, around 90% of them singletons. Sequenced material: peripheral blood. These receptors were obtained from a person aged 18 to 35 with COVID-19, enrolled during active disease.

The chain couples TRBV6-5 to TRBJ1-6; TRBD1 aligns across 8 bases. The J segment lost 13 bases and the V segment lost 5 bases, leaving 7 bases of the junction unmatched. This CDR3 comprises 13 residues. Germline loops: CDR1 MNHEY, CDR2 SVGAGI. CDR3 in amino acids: CASSTRTGTPLHF. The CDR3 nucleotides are TGTGCCAGCAGTACCCGGACAGGGACGCCCCTCCACTTT.

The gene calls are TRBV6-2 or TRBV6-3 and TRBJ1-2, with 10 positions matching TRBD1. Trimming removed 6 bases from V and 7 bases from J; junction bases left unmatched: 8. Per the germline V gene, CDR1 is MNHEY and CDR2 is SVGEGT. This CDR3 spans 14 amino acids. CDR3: CASSGGQGVTGYTF. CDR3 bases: TGTGCCAGCAGCGGTGGACAGGGGGTAACTGGCTACACCTTC.

The CDR3 reads CASSQGTGQANYGYTF. For the CDR3, the DNA is TGTGCCAGCAGCCAAGGAACAGGACAAGCTAACTATGGCTACACCTTC. V is TRBV3-1 (or the pseudogene TRBV3-2) and J is TRBJ1-2, with a tentative D call TRBD1 (5 bases). The CDR3 sequence is 16 residues long. Germline assignment: CDR1 LGHDT and CDR2 YNNKEL (reference sequence). Trimming left V 1 base short and J 0 bases short, with 12 bases between.

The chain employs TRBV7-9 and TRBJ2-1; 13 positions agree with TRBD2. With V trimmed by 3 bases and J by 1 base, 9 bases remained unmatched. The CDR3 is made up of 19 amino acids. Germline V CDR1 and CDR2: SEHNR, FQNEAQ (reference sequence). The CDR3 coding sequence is TGTGCCAGCAGCTTTGTACTAGCGGGAGGGCCAAAGTCCTACAATGAGCAGTTCTTC. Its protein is CASSFVLAGGPKSYNEQFF.

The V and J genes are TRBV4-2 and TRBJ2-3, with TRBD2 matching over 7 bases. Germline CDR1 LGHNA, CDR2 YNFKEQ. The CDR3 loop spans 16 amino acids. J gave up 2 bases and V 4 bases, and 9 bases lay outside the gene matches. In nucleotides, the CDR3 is TGTGCCAGCAGCCCAGAGAGTAGCGGGCACACAGATACGCAGTATTTT. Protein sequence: CASSPESSGHTDTQYF.

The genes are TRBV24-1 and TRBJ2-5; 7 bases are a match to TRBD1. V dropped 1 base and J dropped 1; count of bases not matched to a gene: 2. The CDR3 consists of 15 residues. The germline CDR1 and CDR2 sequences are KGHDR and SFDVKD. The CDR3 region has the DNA TGTGCCACCAGTGATTTCACAGGGGTCCAAGAGACCCAGTACTTC. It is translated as CATSDFTGVQETQYF.

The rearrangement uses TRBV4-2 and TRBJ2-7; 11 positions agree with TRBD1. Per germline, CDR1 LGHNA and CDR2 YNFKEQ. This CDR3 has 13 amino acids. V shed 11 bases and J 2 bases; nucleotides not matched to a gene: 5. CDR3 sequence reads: CAVGQGAAYEQYF. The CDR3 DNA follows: TGTGCCGTCGGACAGGGGGCGGCCTACGAGCAGTACTTC.

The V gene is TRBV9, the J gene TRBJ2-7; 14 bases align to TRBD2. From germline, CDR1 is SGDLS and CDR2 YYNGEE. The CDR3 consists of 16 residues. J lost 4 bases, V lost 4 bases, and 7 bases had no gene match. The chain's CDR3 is CASSPTTSGRAYEQYF. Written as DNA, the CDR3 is TGTGCCAGCAGCCCCACGACTAGCGGGAGGGCATACGAGCAGTACTTC.

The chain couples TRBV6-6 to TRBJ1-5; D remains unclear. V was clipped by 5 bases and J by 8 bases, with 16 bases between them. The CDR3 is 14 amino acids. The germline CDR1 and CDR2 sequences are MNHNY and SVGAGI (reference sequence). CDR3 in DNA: TGTGCCAGCAGTCCTGGACTGGGTAGGGAGCCCCAGCATTTT. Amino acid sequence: CASSPGLGREPQHF.

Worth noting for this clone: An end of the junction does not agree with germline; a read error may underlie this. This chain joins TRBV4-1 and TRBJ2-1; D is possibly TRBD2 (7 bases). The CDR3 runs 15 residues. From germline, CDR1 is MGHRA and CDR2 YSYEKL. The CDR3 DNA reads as TGCGCCCGCAGGGGCCGGGGGGACCGGTACAATGAGCAGTTCTTC. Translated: CARRGRGDRYNEQFF.

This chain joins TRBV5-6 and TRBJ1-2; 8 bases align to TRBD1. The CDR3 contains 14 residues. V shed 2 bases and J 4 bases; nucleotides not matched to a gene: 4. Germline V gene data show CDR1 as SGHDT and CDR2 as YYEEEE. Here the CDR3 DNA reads TGTGCCAGCAGCTTAAGGGGACAGGTCTATGGCTACACCTTC. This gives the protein CASSLRGQVYGYTF.

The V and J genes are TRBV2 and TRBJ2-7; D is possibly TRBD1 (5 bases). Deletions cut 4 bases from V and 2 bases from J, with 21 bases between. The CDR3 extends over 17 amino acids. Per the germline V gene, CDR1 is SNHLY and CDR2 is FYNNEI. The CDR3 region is CASSVGSRTPNTYEQYF. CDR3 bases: TGTGCCAGCAGTGTTGGTTCCAGGACACCTAACACCTACGAGCAGTACTTC.

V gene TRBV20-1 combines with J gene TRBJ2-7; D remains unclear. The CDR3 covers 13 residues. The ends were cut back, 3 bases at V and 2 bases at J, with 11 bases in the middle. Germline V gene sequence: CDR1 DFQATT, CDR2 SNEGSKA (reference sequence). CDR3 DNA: TGCAGTGCTAGTATGTACAGAACCTACGAGCAGTACTTC. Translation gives CSASMYRTYEQYF.

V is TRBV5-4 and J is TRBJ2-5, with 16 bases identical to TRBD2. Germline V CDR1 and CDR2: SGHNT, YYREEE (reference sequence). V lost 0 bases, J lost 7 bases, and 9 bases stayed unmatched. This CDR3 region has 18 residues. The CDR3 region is CASSLDLGTSGGGGTQYF. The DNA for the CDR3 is TGTGCCAGCAGCTTGGACCTCGGGACTAGCGGGGGGGGAGGGACCCAGTACTTC.

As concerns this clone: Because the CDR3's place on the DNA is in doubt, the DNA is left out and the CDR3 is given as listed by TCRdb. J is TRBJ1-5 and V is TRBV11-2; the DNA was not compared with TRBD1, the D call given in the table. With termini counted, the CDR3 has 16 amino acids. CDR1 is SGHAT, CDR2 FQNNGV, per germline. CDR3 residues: CASSLSSGQGNQPQHF.